This T cell receptor (beta chain) was profiled in a study of cytomegalovirus exposure and HLA in healthy donors. This clone appeared once. Its specificity is not known. General observations from the study: In an earlier analysis, productive rearrangement rates for most beta V segments clustered near 87% or 30%. Association with HLA alleles at 0.05 false discovery rate was found for roughly 17,000 TCR beta sequences in a later analysis. Under in vitro conditions, a few CMV-associated chains were confirmed as specific for CMV antigens. Fewer N-insertions (relative to the roughly 670-donor mean) were reportedly seen in an Asian-associated ancestry cluster in a later analysis.

The PCR had 60 Vbeta and 13 Jbeta primers. TCRdb keeps only in-frame clones here, not all; method: immunoSEQ multiplex PCR. Here the sample spans under 200,000 clones, roughly 80% being singletons. The V end was cut by 7 bases, the J end by 5 bases, with 11 bases between. Germline V gives CDR1 MDHEN, CDR2 SYDVKM. This CDR3 comprises 13 residues. The V and J genes are TRBV28 and TRBJ1-4; D possibly corresponds to TRBD1 (6 bases). The receptor was isolated from a woman aged 18-29 years in good health and CMV-seronegative. The sample comprised PBMCs. CDR3 bases: TGTGCCAGCAATGGGGGCGTGAATGAAAAACTGTTTTTT. As protein: CASNGGVNEKLFF.